This TCR beta chain was sequenced during a study of cytomegalovirus exposure and HLA in healthy donors. Regarding the study as a whole: CMV antigen specificity of three CMV-associated chains was confirmed in vitro.

A multiplex PCR was run with 60 Vbeta primers and 13 Jbeta primers. Libraries were prepared by immunoSEQ multiplex PCR; TCRdb keeps only in-frame clonotypes and omits some of them. The table records 150,000 to 200,000 clones, around 81% of them present only once. As to this clone: Its target is unknown.

V was clipped by 3 bases and J by 5 bases, with 10 bases between them. Germline V CDR1 and CDR2: SEHNR, FQNEAQ (reference sequence). The CDR3 covers 13 residues. What was sequenced was PBMCs. This TCR came from a woman aged 18-29 years in good health and CMV-seropositive. The chain is built from TRBV7-9 and TRBJ2-5; D perhaps matches TRBD1 (5 bases). CDR3 amino acids: CASSFRVGETQYF. The CDR3 nucleotides read TGTGCCAGCAGCTTCAGGGTCGGGGAGACCCAGTACTTC.